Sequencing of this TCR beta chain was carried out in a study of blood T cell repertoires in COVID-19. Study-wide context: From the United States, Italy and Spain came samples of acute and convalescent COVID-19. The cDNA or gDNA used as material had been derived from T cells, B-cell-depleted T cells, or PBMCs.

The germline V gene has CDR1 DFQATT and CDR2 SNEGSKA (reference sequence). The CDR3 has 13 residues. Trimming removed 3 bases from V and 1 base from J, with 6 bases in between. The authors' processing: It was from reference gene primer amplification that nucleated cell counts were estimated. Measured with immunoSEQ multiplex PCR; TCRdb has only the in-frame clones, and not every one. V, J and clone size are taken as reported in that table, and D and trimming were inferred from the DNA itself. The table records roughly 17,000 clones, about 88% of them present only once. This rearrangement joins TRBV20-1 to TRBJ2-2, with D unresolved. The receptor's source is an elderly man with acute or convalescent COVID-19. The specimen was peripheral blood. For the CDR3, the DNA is TGCAGTGCTAGTCCCCAGAACACCGGGGAGCTGTTTTTT. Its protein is CSASPQNTGELFF.